This TCR beta chain was observed in a study of shared clonotypes between healthy human individuals. Study details: The study enrolled two women and three men aged 18 to 49. Study-wide findings and caveats: Relative to memory subsets, naive subsets generally showed larger estimated richness. Incompleteness in sorted-subset sequencing, despite large depth, was shown by rarefaction.

CD45RO-negative, CCR7-positively selected cells formed the naive CD8 fraction, excluding terminally differentiated effector memory CD45RA+ cells. Participating donors were healthy, HIV-negative adults free of recent acute infections or vaccinations. Germline V CDR1 and CDR2: MDHEN, SYDVKM. This CDR3 has 17 residues. V was clipped by 6 bases and J by 1 base; unmatched bases: 9. Method: immunoSEQ multiplex PCR; TCRdb's copy keeps in-frame clones and lacks some. The table has around 700,000 clones, 92% seen once; the top ten hold about a quarter. Concerning this clone itself: As yet, its antigen is unknown.

The sequencing input was naive CD8+ T cells sorted from blood. The clonotype was recovered from a man aged 30 to 39 in good health. The J gene is TRBJ2-1, the V gene TRBV28, with 10 bases identical to TRBD1. CDR3 nucleotide sequence: TGTGCCAGCAGCCCACGGACAGGGGGTTCATCCTACAATGAGCAGTTCTTC. It yields the protein CASSPRTGGSSYNEQFF.